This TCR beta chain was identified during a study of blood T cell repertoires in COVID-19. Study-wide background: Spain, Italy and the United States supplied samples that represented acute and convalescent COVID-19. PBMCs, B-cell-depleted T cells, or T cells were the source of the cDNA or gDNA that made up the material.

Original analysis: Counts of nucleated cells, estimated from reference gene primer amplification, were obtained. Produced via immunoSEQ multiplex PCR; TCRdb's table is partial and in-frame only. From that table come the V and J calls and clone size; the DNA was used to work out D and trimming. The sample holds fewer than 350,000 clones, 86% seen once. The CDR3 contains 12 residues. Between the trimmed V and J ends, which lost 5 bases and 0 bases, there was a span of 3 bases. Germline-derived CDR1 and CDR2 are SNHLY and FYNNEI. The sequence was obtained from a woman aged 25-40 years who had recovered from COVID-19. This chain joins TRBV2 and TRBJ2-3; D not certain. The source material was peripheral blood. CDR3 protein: CASSLSTDTQYF. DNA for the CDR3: TGTGCCAGCAGTCTGAGCACAGATACGCAGTATTTT.